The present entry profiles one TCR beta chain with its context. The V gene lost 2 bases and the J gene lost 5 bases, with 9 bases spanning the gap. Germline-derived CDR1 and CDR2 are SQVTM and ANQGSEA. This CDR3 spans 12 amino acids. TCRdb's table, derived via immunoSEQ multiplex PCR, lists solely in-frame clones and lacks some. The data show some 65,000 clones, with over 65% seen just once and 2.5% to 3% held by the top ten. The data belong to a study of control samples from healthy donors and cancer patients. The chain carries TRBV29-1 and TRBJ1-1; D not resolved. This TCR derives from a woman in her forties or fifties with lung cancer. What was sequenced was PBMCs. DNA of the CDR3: TGCAGCGTTGAACGAATGGGAACTGAAGCTTTCTTT. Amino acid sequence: CSVERMGTEAFF.